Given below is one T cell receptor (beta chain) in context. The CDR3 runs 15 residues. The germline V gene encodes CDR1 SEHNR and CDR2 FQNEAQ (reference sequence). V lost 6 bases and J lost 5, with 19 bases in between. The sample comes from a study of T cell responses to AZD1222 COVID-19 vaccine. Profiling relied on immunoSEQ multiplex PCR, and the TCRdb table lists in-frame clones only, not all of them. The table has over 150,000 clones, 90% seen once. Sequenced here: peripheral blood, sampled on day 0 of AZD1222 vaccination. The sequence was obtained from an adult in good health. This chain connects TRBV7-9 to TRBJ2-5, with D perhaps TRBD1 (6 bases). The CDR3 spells CASSRTVGTKETQYF. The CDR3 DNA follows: TGTGCCAGCAGTCGGACAGTAGGTACAAAGGAGACCCAGTACTTC.